This is a list of T cell receptor beta chains from one sample in a study of radiotherapy plus CTLA-4 blockade in lung cancer. Sequencing was performed with immunoSEQ multiplex PCR; in TCRdb, only in-frame clones are kept and a portion is missing. The table lists 100,000 or so clones, approximately 78% of them singletons, with 20% to 30% in the top ten. The source was peripheral blood, collected from a patient treated with radiotherapy plus ipilimumab. Source of these receptors: a human donor with non-small cell lung cancer that progressed on radiotherapy plus ipilimumab. CDR3s include the opening cysteine and the closing phenylalanine or tryptophan. D genes are given only for firm matches. Expanded clones get a size class; other rows say once, few or many, or leave the size out.

V: TRBV5-1
D: -
size: -
J: TRBJ2-7
DNA: TGCGCCAGCAGCTTAGGAGGGGGTGCCCTCTACGAGCAGTACTTC
CDR3: CASSLGGGALYEQYF

V: TRBV9
D: TRBD2
size: -
J: TRBJ2-3
DNA: TGTGCCAGCAGCGATGGGACTAGCGGTGCCTTCACAGATACGCAGTATTTT
CDR3: CASSDGTSGAFTDTQYF

V: TRBV10-1
D: TRBD2
size: -
J: TRBJ2-3
DNA: TGCGCCAGCAGTGATAGCGGGAGTCGTTCCGGAGATACGCAGTATTTT
CDR3: CASSDSGSRSGDTQYF

V: TRBV5-1
D: TRBD1
size: -
J: TRBJ2-4
DNA: TGCGCCAGCAGCTCCGGGGCCCCAGGGGGCTCCAAAAACATTCAGTACTTC
CDR3: CASSSGAPGGSKNIQYF

V: TRBV18
D: -
size: -
J: TRBJ2-2
DNA: TGTGCCAGCTCACCACGGGTAGAACTGAACACCGGGGAGCTGTTTTTT
CDR3: CASSPRVELNTGELFF

V: TRBV18
D: -
size: -
J: TRBJ2-5
DNA: TGTGCCAGCTCACCACCGAACCTTGGGGAGACCCAGTACTTC
CDR3: CASSPPNLGETQYF

V: TRBV27
D: -
size: once
J: TRBJ1-1
DNA: TGTGCCAGCAGTTTAGGGACATTCGAAGGAGCTTTCTTT
CDR3: CASSLGTFEGAFF

V: TRBV5-4
D: TRBD1
size: -
J: TRBJ1-6
DNA: TGTGCCAGCAGCTTGGTCGACAGGGGTAATTCACCCCTCCACTTT
CDR3: CASSLVDRGNSPLHF

V: TRBV11-3
D: -
size: -
J: TRBJ1-1
DNA: TGTGCCAGCAGCTCAGGGTTGGGGGCTGAAGCTTTCTTT
CDR3: CASSSGLGAEAFF

V: TRBV7-6
D: TRBD2
size: -
J: TRBJ2-5
DNA: TGTGCCAGCAGCTTAGCGCTAAGCGGGAGCAGAACGGAGACCCAGTACTTC
CDR3: CASSLALSGSRTETQYF

V: TRBV29-1
D: TRBD1
size: -
J: TRBJ1-2
DNA: TGCAGCGTTGAACCCTCGGGACAGGGCGCGAAGGCCTATGGCTACACCTTC
CDR3: CSVEPSGQGAKAYGYTF

V: TRBV30
D: -
size: -
J: TRBJ1-5
DNA: TGTGCCTGGAGCGCCTTAGGGAATAGCAATCAGCCCCAGCATTTT
CDR3: CAWSALGNSNQPQHF

V: TRBV28
D: TRBD2
size: few
J: TRBJ2-1
DNA: TGTGCCAGCAGTCTGGGGCTAGCGGTTGACAATGAGCAGTTCTTC
CDR3: CASSLGLAVDNEQFF

V: TRBV12-2
D: -
size: -
J: TRBJ2-5
DNA: TGTGCAAGTCGCTTCCCGACCCTAGCTGGGACAGAAGAGACCCAGTACTTC
CDR3: CASRFPTLAGTEETQYF

V: TRBV9
D: TRBD2
size: -
J: TRBJ2-1
DNA: TGTGCCAGCAGCGTAGATGGCCTAGCGGGCGATGAGCAGTTCTTC
CDR3: CASSVDGLAGDEQFF

V: TRBV7-9
D: TRBD2
size: -
J: TRBJ2-1
DNA: TGTGCCAGCAGCTCCCGAGGCCTAGCGGGAGGGGCCCATGAGCAGTTCTTC
CDR3: CASSSRGLAGGAHEQFF

V: TRBV29-1
D: -
size: -
J: TRBJ2-2
DNA: TGCAGCGTTGAGAGACTTAACACCGGGGAGCTGTTTTTT
CDR3: CSVERLNTGELFF

V: TRBV6-1
D: -
size: -
J: TRBJ1-4
DNA: TGTGCCAGCAGTGAAGAACTTTGGACAGAACTCGAAAAACTGTTTTTT
CDR3: CASSEELWTELEKLFF

V: TRBV15
D: -
size: -
J: TRBJ1-2
DNA: TGTGCCACCAGCAGAGGTCTTCAGGGAAAAGGCTACACCTTC
CDR3: CATSRGLQGKGYTF

V: TRBV6-1
D: -
size: -
J: TRBJ2-1
DNA: TGTGCCAGCAGTGGTAGGAACAATGAGCAGTTCTTC
CDR3: CASSGRNNEQFF

V: TRBV25-1
D: TRBD1
size: -
J: TRBJ2-5
DNA: TGTGCCAGCAGTGAAGGGCAGGGGGCATGGGAGACCCAGTACTTC
CDR3: CASSEGQGAWETQYF

V: TRBV29-1
D: -
size: -
J: TRBJ2-1
DNA: TGCAGCGTTCAAGCGGATTACAATGAGCAGTTCTTC
CDR3: CSVQADYNEQFF

V: TRBV5-1
D: -
size: once
J: TRBJ2-2
DNA: TGCGCCAGCAGCTTGTCCGGGACCTACACCGGGGAGCTGTTTTTT
CDR3: CASSLSGTYTGELFF

V: TRBV6-6
D: -
size: -
J: TRBJ2-5
DNA: TGTGCCAGCAGGGAGAAGACCCAGTACTTC
CDR3: CASREKTQYF

V: TRBV18
D: -
size: -
J: TRBJ2-2
DNA: TGTGCCAGCTCACTCCAACGACTGAACACCGGGGAGCTGTTTTTT
CDR3: CASSLQRLNTGELFF

V: TRBV28
D: TRBD1
size: once
J: TRBJ1-5
DNA: TGTGCCAGCAGTTCCGGAAACAGGGGCTATCAGCCCCAGCATTTT
CDR3: CASSSGNRGYQPQHF

V: TRBV6-1
D: -
size: -
J: TRBJ2-2
DNA: TGTGCCAGCAGCAACAGGGTGCAGGCCGGGGAGCTGTTTTTT
CDR3: CASSNRVQAGELFF